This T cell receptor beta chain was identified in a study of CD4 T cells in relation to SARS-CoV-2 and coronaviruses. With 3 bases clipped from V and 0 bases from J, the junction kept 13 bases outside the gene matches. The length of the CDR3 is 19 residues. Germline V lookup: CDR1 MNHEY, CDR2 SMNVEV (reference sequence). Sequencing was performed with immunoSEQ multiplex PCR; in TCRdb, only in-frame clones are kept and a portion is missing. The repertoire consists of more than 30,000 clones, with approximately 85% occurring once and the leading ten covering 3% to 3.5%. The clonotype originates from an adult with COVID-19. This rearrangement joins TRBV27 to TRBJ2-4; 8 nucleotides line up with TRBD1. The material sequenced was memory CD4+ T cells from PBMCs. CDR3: CASSLRGTGSNLAKNIQYF. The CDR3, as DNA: TGTGCCAGCAGTTTGAGGGGGACAGGATCCAATCTAGCCAAAAACATTCAGTACTTC.